The 29 T cell receptor beta chains below all came from one sample that was sequenced in a study of human T cells and chemical hapten exposure. TCRdb recomputed calls from the RACE reads with MiXCR, one row per CDR3 protein. Among around 200,000 distinct CDR3 sequences listed, around 25% were seen once. Time point: patch test 3, about 24 weeks after DPC sensitization. Treatment here: therapeutic diphenylcyclopropenone sensitization with weekly scalp DPC. The material sequenced was whole blood, taken in connection with sensitization to the hapten diphenylcyclopropenone (DPC). The receptor source for this set is a woman aged 40 to 50 with alopecia areata. Some clones in this sample may be carry-over from other donors' samples.

This clonotype was seen a single time. The chain has TRBV9 and TRBJ1-3; D not resolved. Between the trimmed V and J ends, which lost 3 bases and 1 base, there was a span of 11 bases. Germline V gene sequence: CDR1 SGDLS, CDR2 YYNGEE. The CDR3 extends over 15 amino acids. In nucleotides, the CDR3 is TGTGCCAGCAGCGGGGCAATAAGGTCTGGAAACACCATATATTTT. This gives the protein CASSGAIRSGNTIYF.

This chain joins TRBV28 and TRBJ2-5, with D perhaps matching TRBD2 (6 bases). V shed 0 bases and J shed 1 base, with 9 bases lying between them. CDR1 is MDHEN, CDR2 SYDVKM, per germline. The CDR3 spans 15 residues. DNA for the CDR3: TGTGCCAGCAGTTTATGGGCGGGACCCCAAGAGACCCAGTACTTC. Translating gives CASSLWAGPQETQYF.

Many counts were recorded for this clonotype. The chain recombines TRBV29-1 with TRBJ2-3; 7 bases align to TRBD2. Germline lookup yields CDR1 SQVTM and CDR2 ANQGSEA. J lost 3 bases, V lost 7 bases, and 10 bases had no gene match. The CDR3 sequence is 14 residues long. The CDR3 spells CSGLLAPETDTQYF. CDR3 DNA sequence: TGCAGCGGACTACTAGCGCCCGAAACAGATACGCAGTATTTT.

Judged by abundance, this clonotype is medium-sized. V usage is TRBV4-1 and J usage is TRBJ2-6, with D perhaps matching TRBD1 (5 bases). In germline, CDR1 is MGHRA, CDR2 YSYEKL. The CDR3 is made up of 16 amino acids. Trimming shortened V by 0 bases and J by 4 bases, and 10 bases separated the two germline ends. The CDR3 here is CASSQDTGSGANVLTF. In DNA, the CDR3 is TGCGCCAGCAGCCAAGATACAGGATCCGGGGCCAACGTCCTGACTTTC.

This clonotype was counted ten times or more. V gene TRBV6-6 combines with J gene TRBJ2-2, with a possible D match to TRBD2 (7 bases). The V gene lost 6 bases and the J gene lost 5 bases, with 13 bases spanning the gap. This CDR3 region has 14 residues. The germline gives CDR1 MNHNY, CDR2 SVGAGI (reference sequence). The CDR3 here is CASREGGDTGELFF. The CDR3 nucleotides read TGTGCCAGCAGGGAGGGGGGGGATACCGGGGAGCTGTTTTTT.

This clonotype appeared a few times. This chain uses TRBV7-8 with TRBJ2-1; either TRBD1 or TRBD2 may fit D (5 bases each). CDR1 is SGHVS, CDR2 FQNEAQ, per germline. The length of the CDR3 is 16 residues. Trimming pared 1 base from V and 3 bases from J, leaving 13 bases between. The CDR3 spells CASSLVGTNFYNEQFF. In nucleotides, the CDR3 is TGTGCCAGCAGCTTAGTCGGGACCAACTTCTACAATGAGCAGTTCTTC.

The CDR3 sequence is CASSLGRAPYNSPLHF. Here the CDR3 DNA reads TGTGCCAGCAGCTTAGGCCGGGCTCCTTATAATTCACCCCTCCACTTT. The V and J genes are TRBV11-2 and TRBJ1-6, with D unresolved. The CDR3 is made up of 16 amino acids. Looked up from germline, CDR1 is SGHAT and CDR2 is FQNNGV. V was cut by 1 base and J by 4 bases, with 11 bases left in between.

This chain links TRBV28 with TRBJ2-1; D unresolved. The CDR3 spans 14 residues. From germline, CDR1 is MDHEN and CDR2 SYDVKM. V was cut by 4 bases and J by 0 bases, with 7 bases left in between. This CDR3 reads CASSSLPSYNEQFF. DNA of the CDR3: TGTGCCAGCAGTTCCCTACCCTCCTACAATGAGCAGTTCTTC.

This clonotype was seen only a few times. V gene TRBV5-1 combines with J gene TRBJ1-5; D is uncertain. Germline CDR1 reads SGHRS; CDR2 reads YFSETQ. There are 15 residues in the CDR3. V gave up 0 bases and J gave up 3 bases, with 10 bases separating them. CDR3 sequence: CASSLGEGNNQPQHF. Here the CDR3 DNA reads TGCGCCAGCAGCTTGGGTGAAGGGAACAATCAGCCCCAGCATTTT. The variable domain in full, completed from reference TRBV5-1 and TRBJ1-5, reads KAGVTQTPRYLIKTRGQQVTLSCSPISGHRSVSWYQQTPGQGLQFLFEYFSETQRNKGNFPGRFSGRQFSNSRSEMNVSTLELGDSALYLCASSLGEGNNQPQHFGDGTRLSIL.

This clonotype was counted many times. CDR3 sequence: CASSLASYNEQFF. The CDR3 DNA sequence: TGTGCCAGCAGCTTAGCAAGCTACAATGAGCAGTTCTTC. J is TRBJ2-1 and V is TRBV7-2; D uncertain. This CDR3 contains 13 residues. The germline V gene encodes CDR1 SGHTA and CDR2 FQGNSA. V lost 0 bases, J lost 3 bases, and 3 bases lay in between.

CDR3 residues: CAISEGETQYF. The CDR3 nucleotides are TGTGCCATCAGTGAGGGAGAGACCCAGTACTTC. The chain has TRBV10-3 and TRBJ2-5; D remains unclear. CDR1 and CDR2 (germline): ENHRY, SYGVKD. Trimming took off 2 bases at V and 4 bases at J, with 2 bases between the two ends. This CDR3 contains 11 residues.

The J gene is TRBJ2-5, the V gene TRBV12-3 or TRBV12-4; D is undetermined. The CDR3 has 13 amino acids. V was cut by 5 bases and J by 5 bases, with 12 bases left in between. CDR3 loop: CASSTSMGETQYF. CDR3 DNA sequence: TGTGCCAGCAGTACTTCAATGGGGGAGACCCAGTACTTC.

The chain links TRBV5-4 to TRBJ2-1; 10 bases match TRBD2. Germline values: CDR1 SGHNT, CDR2 YYREEE (reference sequence). Trimming removed 0 bases from V and 8 bases from J; junction bases left unmatched: 8. This CDR3 has 16 residues. The CDR3 reads CASSLAGSGRGDEQFF. The DNA of the CDR3 is TGTGCCAGCAGCTTGGCCGGGAGCGGGAGGGGGGATGAGCAGTTCTTC.

The chain couples TRBV27 to TRBJ1-2; TRBD1 matches at 8 bases. Losses at the gene ends were 2 bases for V and 7 bases for J; bases not matched to a gene: 12. CDR3 length: 16 amino acids. Germline CDR1 is MNHEY and CDR2 is SMNVEV (reference sequence). As DNA, the CDR3 is TGTGCCAGCAGTTTAATCAGAGGACAGGGAACAGGTGGCTACACCTTC. It specifies CASSLIRGQGTGGYTF.

This clonotype has only a few counts. The chain couples TRBV7-3 to TRBJ2-1; D perhaps matches TRBD2 (5 bases). V dropped 5 bases and J dropped 4 bases, with 12 bases sitting between them. Germline assignment: CDR1 SGHTA and CDR2 FQGTGA. This CDR3 comprises 14 residues. CDR3 coding DNA: TGTGCCAGCAGCGCCATCGGACTGTACAATGAGCAGTTCTTC. Translated, it gives CASSAIGLYNEQFF.

The CDR3 here is CASSGGQGDREALHF. In DNA form, the CDR3 reads TGTGCCAGCAGCGGTGGACAGGGCGACCGTGAGGCCCTCCACTTT. The chain joins TRBV9 to TRBJ1-6; 8 bases align to TRBD1. Germline V gene data show CDR1 as SGDLS and CDR2 as YYNGEE. CDR3 size: 15 residues. V trimming: 3 bases; J trimming: 14 bases; junction bases outside the gene matches: 13.

The V gene is TRBV9, the J gene TRBJ2-3, with 8 bases fitting TRBD1. The CDR3 totals 16 residues. The ends lost 5 bases at V and 4 bases at J; junction bases unmatched: 12. The germline V gene has CDR1 SGDLS and CDR2 YYNGEE. This CDR3 reads CASRAPSGGMADTQYF. As DNA, the CDR3 is TGTGCCAGCAGAGCACCATCAGGGGGCATGGCAGATACGCAGTATTTT. The whole variable domain, filled in from reference TRBV9 and TRBJ2-3, reads DSGVTQTPKHLITATGQRVTLRCSPRSGDLSVYWYQQSLDQGLQFLIQYYNGEERAKGNILERFSAQQFPDLHSELNLSSLELGDSALYFCASRAPSGGMADTQYFGPGTRLTVL.

The chain recombines TRBV20-1 with TRBJ1-6, with 8 bases that match TRBD1. The CDR3 has 14 amino acids. The germline CDR1 and CDR2 sequences are DFQATT and SNEGSKA (reference sequence). The V segment lost 3 bases and the J segment 9 bases; nucleotides outside the gene matches: 7. The CDR3 DNA reads TGCAGTGCTAGTTTGCAGGGGGCGGGTTCACCCCTCCACTTT. This translates into CSASLQGAGSPLHF.

The chain links TRBV28 to TRBJ1-6; D call uncertain. V was shortened by 4 bases and J by 5 bases, with 6 bases between the two germline ends. The CDR3 is made up of 13 amino acids. Germline V gene lookup returns CDR1 MDHEN and CDR2 SYDVKM. This chain's CDR3 is CASSYGNNSPLHF. DNA of the CDR3: TGTGCCAGCAGTTATGGCAATAATTCACCCCTCCACTTT.

CDR3 in amino acids: CSAKGRLDQPQHF. In DNA, the CDR3 is TGCAGTGCTAAGGGACGGCTCGATCAGCCCCAGCATTTT. The chain carries TRBV20-1 and TRBJ1-5; D may be TRBD1 (5 bases). Trimming took off 4 bases at V and 5 bases at J, with 12 bases between the two ends. Germline V gives CDR1 DFQATT, CDR2 SNEGSKA (reference sequence). The length of the CDR3 is 13 residues.

The table lists this clonotype with a few counts. The chain carries TRBV4-1 and TRBJ1-2, with TRBD1 matching over 7 bases. The CDR3 covers 14 residues. V was pared by 6 bases and J by 3 bases, with 7 bases of the junction left unmatched. Germline V gives CDR1 MGHRA, CDR2 YSYEKL. CDR3 protein: CASSFLQGDYGYTF. The DNA for the CDR3 is TGCGCCAGCAGTTTCCTTCAGGGGGACTATGGCTACACCTTC.

The chain links TRBV7-2 to TRBJ2-1; TRBD2 matches 13 bases. This CDR3 contains 16 residues. Germline values: CDR1 SGHTA, CDR2 FQGNSA. J lost 6 bases, V lost 5 bases, and 7 bases had no gene match. Written as DNA, the CDR3 is TGTGCCAGCAGCCCACGGACTAGCGGGAGTAGCAATGAGCAGTTCTTC. Translated, it gives CASSPRTSGSSNEQFF.

CDR3 in amino acids: CASSLSIRTYGYTF. As DNA, the CDR3 is TGTGCCAGCAGTTTATCCATTCGGACCTATGGCTACACCTTC. The chain couples TRBV28 to TRBJ1-2; D is unresolved. The germline V gene has CDR1 MDHEN and CDR2 SYDVKM. This CDR3 contains 14 residues. V was shortened by 1 base and J by 4 bases, with 10 bases between the two germline ends.

This clonotype was counted at least ten times. V gene TRBV7-9 combines with J gene TRBJ1-1; 7 positions agree with TRBD1. Germline V lookup: CDR1 SEHNR, CDR2 FQNEAQ (reference sequence). CDR3 length: 14 amino acids. V dropped 4 bases and J dropped 5; count of bases not matched to a gene: 7. The CDR3 reads CASSSNTGQTEAFF. In nucleotides, the CDR3 is TGTGCCAGCAGCTCAAACACGGGACAGACTGAAGCTTTCTTT.

In its sample, this clonotype was seen many times. This chain connects TRBV29-1 to TRBJ2-7, with D unclear. CDR1 is SQVTM, CDR2 ANQGSEA, per germline. Trimming removed 1 base at V and 0 bases at J, with 13 bases between. The CDR3 spans 15 residues. CDR3 in DNA: TGCAGCGTTGAAGGTACCGAGTCGAGCTCCTACGAGCAGTACTTC. This encodes CSVEGTESSSYEQYF.

The chain is built from TRBV7-9 and TRBJ2-1, with 10 bases lining up with TRBD2. Per the germline V gene, CDR1 is SEHNR and CDR2 is FQNEAQ (reference sequence). This CDR3 spans 16 amino acids. V lost 1 base to trimming and J lost 10 bases; unmatched junction nucleotides: 10. The chain's CDR3 is CASSLGLAGDRGEQFF. CDR3 coding DNA: TGTGCCAGCAGCTTAGGCCTAGCGGGAGACCGGGGCGAGCAGTTCTTC.

This clonotype showed up just a few times. V gene TRBV4-3 combines with J gene TRBJ1-1; D is ambiguous. V was pared by 0 bases and J by 0 bases, with 5 bases between. CDR1 and CDR2 from the germline V gene are LGHNA and YSLEER. CDR3 size: 14 residues. The CDR3 bases are TGCGCCAGCAGCCAAGATAATTTGAACACTGAAGCTTTCTTT. Translated: CASSQDNLNTEAFF.

The rearrangement joins TRBV2 to TRBJ2-5; 10 nucleotides match TRBD1. V dropped 10 bases and J dropped 5; count of bases not matched to a gene: 7. Germline V lookup: CDR1 SNHLY, CDR2 FYNNEI. CDR3 length equals 13 residues. CDR3 residues: CATGTGEVETQYF. The CDR3 DNA reads as TGTGCCACCGGGACAGGGGAGGTGGAGACCCAGTACTTC.

This clonotype was picked up many times. The genes are TRBV5-1 and TRBJ2-5, with D tentatively TRBD1 or TRBD2 (5 bases each). Germline V gene sequence: CDR1 SGHRS, CDR2 YFSETQ. The CDR3 is 11 residues long. With 7 bases removed from V and 3 bases from J, the gap between germline ends came to 7 bases. CDR3 sequence reads: CASRDEETQYF. CDR3 in DNA: TGCGCCAGCCGGGACGAAGAGACCCAGTACTTC.